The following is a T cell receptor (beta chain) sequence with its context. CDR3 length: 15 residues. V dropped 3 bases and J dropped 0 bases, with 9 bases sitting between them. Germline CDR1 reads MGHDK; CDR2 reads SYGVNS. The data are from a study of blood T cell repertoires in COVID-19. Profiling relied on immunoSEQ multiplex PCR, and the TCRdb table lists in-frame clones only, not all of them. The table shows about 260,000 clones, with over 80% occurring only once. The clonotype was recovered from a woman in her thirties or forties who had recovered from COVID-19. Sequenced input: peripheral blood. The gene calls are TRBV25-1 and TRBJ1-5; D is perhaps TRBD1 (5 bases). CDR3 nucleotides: TGTGCCAGCAGTGATACAGGCAGTAGCAATCAGCCCCAGCATTTT. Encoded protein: CASSDTGSSNQPQHF.